This entry lists 19 T cell receptor beta chains sequenced from one sample in a study of control samples from healthy donors and cancer patients. Sequenced by immunoSEQ multiplex PCR; TCRdb stores in-frame clones only, minus some. The table includes some 140,000 clones, around 90% detected once. The sample was blood. These receptors came from a man under 40 in good health.

The rearrangement joins TRBV5-1 to TRBJ1-2; no clear D. Germline V gives CDR1 SGHRS, CDR2 YFSETQ. V lost 1 base, J lost 4 bases, and 11 bases lay in between. The CDR3 is made up of 14 amino acids. This chain's CDR3 is CASSLNRLVYGYTF. In nucleotides, the CDR3 is TGCGCCAGCAGCTTGAATCGGCTAGTCTATGGCTACACCTTC.

This clone has a handful of counts. The chain carries TRBV28 and TRBJ1-2, with D perhaps TRBD1 (5 bases). V was cut by 8 bases and J by 3 bases, with 10 bases left in between. Looked up from germline, CDR1 is MDHEN and CDR2 is SYDVKM. This CDR3 contains 12 residues. The CDR3 sequence is CASAQGDYGYTF. The CDR3 coding sequence is TGTGCCAGCGCGCAGGGAGACTATGGCTACACCTTC.

V usage is TRBV3-1 (or the pseudogene TRBV3-2) and J usage is TRBJ1-1; weak D call: TRBD1 (6 bases). Germline CDR1 LGHDT, CDR2 YNNKEL (reference sequence). Trimming shortened V by 0 bases and J by 8 bases, and 13 bases separated the two germline ends. CDR3 length: 14 residues. CDR3 loop: CASSQDSGGREAFF. DNA of the CDR3: TGTGCCAGCAGCCAAGATAGCGGGGGGCGGGAAGCTTTCTTT.

The V call is TRBV21-1, the J call TRBJ1-2; no DNA check was done on the table's D call, TRBD1. TRBV21-1 is tagged as a pseudogene. CDR3 length: 14 residues. For the CDR3, the DNA is TGTGCCAGCAGCGAACAGGGAGCTAACTATGGCTACACCTTC. Translated, it gives CASSEQGANYGYTF.

The table lists this clone with a count of one. The CDR3 loop reads CASSQMGRTNTEAFF. CDR3 nucleotide sequence: TGTGCCAGCAGCCAAATGGGTAGAACCAACACTGAAGCTTTCTTT. This chain links TRBV3-1 (or the pseudogene TRBV3-2) with TRBJ1-1, with D uncertain. Between the trimmed V and J ends, which lost 2 bases and 2 bases, there was a span of 12 bases. The CDR3 has 15 amino acids. Germline CDR1 is LGHDT and CDR2 is YNNKEL (reference sequence).

The rearrangement links TRBV29-1 to TRBJ2-5; TRBD2 aligns across 13 bases. The CDR3 runs to 13 residues. Looked up from germline, CDR1 is SQVTM and CDR2 is ANQGSEA. Trimming cost V 4 bases and J 7 bases; bases outside gene matches: 3. CDR3 sequence (DNA): TGCAGCGTTGGGACTAGCGGGAGTGGGACCCAGTACTTC. This encodes CSVGTSGSGTQYF.

J is TRBJ2-1 and V is TRBV5-4; D gene uncertain. Per germline, CDR1 SGHNT and CDR2 YYREEE (reference sequence). The CDR3 is 13 amino acids. V dropped 0 bases and J dropped 4 bases, with 5 bases sitting between them. The CDR3, as DNA: TGTGCCAGCAGCTTGGTCTCGTACAATGAGCAGTTCTTC. Translated: CASSLVSYNEQFF.

J is TRBJ1-1 and V is TRBV6-5; 9 nucleotides align to TRBD1. Unmatched junction bases numbered 11, after V lost 7 bases and J lost 5 bases. The CDR3 is 15 amino acids. Germline lookup yields CDR1 MNHEY and CDR2 SVGAGI. CDR3 protein: CASTDRGRLRTEAFF. In DNA, the CDR3 is TGTGCCAGCACGGACAGGGGACGTCTAAGGACTGAAGCTTTCTTT.

The V call is TRBV28, the J call TRBJ1-1; TRBD1 might be the D (6 bases). The CDR3 sequence is 14 residues long. Germline assignment: CDR1 MDHEN and CDR2 SYDVKM. Trimming took off 2 bases at V and 10 bases at J, with 17 bases between the two ends. CDR3: CASSLGRWGPAAFF. The CDR3 coding sequence is TGTGCCAGCAGTTTAGGTAGGTGGGGGCCGGCAGCTTTCTTT.

V usage is TRBV28 and J usage is TRBJ2-7, with 7 bases fitting TRBD2. CDR3 length equals 14 residues. The V gene end was trimmed by 2 bases and the J gene end by 3 bases; junction bases not matched to a gene: 4. The germline V gene has CDR1 MDHEN and CDR2 SYDVKM. DNA of the CDR3: TGTGCCAGCAGTTTAGCGGGAGCCGGCTACGAGCAGTACTTC. It translates to CASSLAGAGYEQYF.

The chain joins TRBV30 to TRBJ1-1; D not resolved. The CDR3 runs to 14 residues. Between the trimmed V and J ends, which lost 1 base and 0 bases, there was a span of 9 bases. Germline loops: CDR1 GTSNPN, CDR2 SVGIG (reference sequence). CDR3 residues: CAWSEVDLNTEAFF. Written as DNA, the CDR3 is TGTGCCTGGAGTGAGGTGGATTTGAACACTGAAGCTTTCTTT.

The J gene is TRBJ2-7, the V gene TRBV19; no clear D gene. Germline V lookup: CDR1 LNHDA, CDR2 SQIVND (reference sequence). The length of the CDR3 is 11 residues. The ends were cut back, 6 bases at V and 4 bases at J, with 7 bases in the middle. The CDR3 nucleotides read TGTGCCAGTAGCCATGAATACGAGCAGTACTTC. It specifies CASSHEYEQYF.

In this sample, this clone turned up a few times. J is TRBJ1-3 and V is TRBV2; D remains unclear. Trimming stripped 4 bases from V and 1 base from J, with 14 bases between. The CDR3 is 16 residues long. Per the germline V gene, CDR1 is SNHLY and CDR2 is FYNNEI. The CDR3 is CASSATTTASGNTIYF. CDR3 in DNA: TGTGCCAGCAGTGCGACGACAACGGCATCTGGAAACACCATATATTTT.

The gene calls are TRBV6-6 and TRBJ1-2, with D possibly TRBD1 on 5 matching bases. This CDR3 is built from 13 residues. CDR1 MNHNY and CDR2 SVGAGI come from the germline V gene (reference sequence). V dropped 4 bases and J dropped 5 bases, with 11 bases sitting between them. The CDR3 here is CASSLSQGYGYTF. As DNA, the CDR3 is TGTGCCAGCAGTTTGTCGCAGGGATATGGCTACACCTTC.

J is TRBJ1-5 and V is TRBV28; D gene unclear. Germline V gives CDR1 MDHEN, CDR2 SYDVKM. This CDR3 has 15 residues. V lost 6 bases to trimming and J lost 1 base, with 13 bases between them. The CDR3 here is CASRPGRYSNQPQHF. CDR3 sequence (DNA): TGTGCCAGCAGACCAGGACGCTACAGCAATCAGCCCCAGCATTTT.

The gene calls are TRBV6-5 and TRBJ2-7, with 7 bases identical to TRBD2. Unmatched junction bases numbered 7, after V lost 5 bases and J lost 0 bases. Germline V gene sequence: CDR1 MNHEY, CDR2 SVGAGI. This CDR3 is 15 amino acids long. The CDR3 protein is CASSKVGGPSYEQYF. The CDR3 DNA reads as TGTGCCAGCAGTAAGGTGGGAGGGCCCTCCTACGAGCAGTACTTC.

V usage is TRBV6-1 and J usage is TRBJ1-6; weak D call: TRBD1 (6 bases). Trimming removed 3 bases from V and 7 bases from J, with 16 bases in between. The germline V gene has CDR1 MNHNS and CDR2 SASEGT. The length of the CDR3 is 16 residues. Here the CDR3 DNA reads TGTGCCAGCAGTGATTGGGGGGGGCCGGGGAATTCACCCCTCCACTTT. Amino acid sequence: CASSDWGGPGNSPLHF.

This chain uses TRBV6-5 with TRBJ2-7, with D perhaps matching TRBD1 (6 bases). Trimming took 7 bases from V and 5 from J, leaving 18 bases between them. Germline CDR1 and CDR2: MNHEY and SVGAGI. CDR3 length: 14 amino acids. DNA for the CDR3: TGTGCCAGCACTAATGTGGGGGACATTAACGAGCAGTACTTC. Protein: CASTNVGDINEQYF.

The rearrangement joins TRBV11-1 to TRBJ2-5; D not resolved. Trimming removed 5 bases from V and 4 bases from J, with 17 bases in between. This CDR3 is 15 amino acids long. The germline V gene has CDR1 SGHAT and CDR2 FQDESV (reference sequence). The CDR3, as DNA: TGTGCCAGCAGCCCTGGGATCCAGTCGGTAGAGACCCAGTACTTC. The encoded protein is CASSPGIQSVETQYF.